One sample yielded the 21 T cell receptor beta chains listed below, sequenced in a study of identical twins. TCRdb fed the 5' RACE reads into MiXCR, producing one record per CDR3 protein. The sample includes nearly 900,000 distinct CDR3 sequences, more than 9% of them seen just once. These data were likewise used in another study, on yellow fever vaccine responses in identical twins.

The sequenced sample was PBMCs. Source of these receptors: a young woman in good health.

This clonotype was detected ten times or more. The gene calls are TRBV12-3 or TRBV12-4 and TRBJ2-7; 10 nucleotides line up with TRBD2. The V and J ends lost 1 base and 3 bases, in that order; junction bases with no gene match: 18. This CDR3 is built from 20 residues. CDR3 bases: TGTGCCAGCAGTTTAGGACAGATTAGCTCCGGGACTAGCGACTACTACGAGCAGTACTTC. Translating it yields CASSLGQISSGTSDYYEQYF.

This clonotype was observed a handful of times. The chain couples TRBV19 to TRBJ1-6; 8 bases align to TRBD1. V shed 3 bases, J shed 7 bases, and the junction held 11 bases outside the gene matches. Germline loops: CDR1 LNHDA, CDR2 SQIVND (reference sequence). The CDR3 runs 17 residues. CDR3 sequence (DNA): TGTGCCAGTAGTATCGGGCGACAGGGGCCTCCGAATTCACCCCTCCACTTT. This gives the protein CASSIGRQGPPNSPLHF.

A few counts support this clonotype. V and J are TRBV20-1 and TRBJ2-1; D perhaps matches TRBD2 (6 bases). In germline, CDR1 is DFQATT, CDR2 SNEGSKA (reference sequence). The CDR3 length is 15 residues. Trimming took 1 base from V and 9 from J, leaving 19 bases between them. The CDR3 DNA follows: TGCAGTGCTAGAGGTTACGGGAGTCCCCTAGGTGAGCAGTTCTTC. Encoded protein: CSARGYGSPLGEQFF.

Points on this clonotype: This may be a read error: a much more frequent sequence differs by one nucleotide. The J gene is TRBJ2-3, the V gene TRBV5-1; D ambiguous. Gene TRBJ1-5 matches the end of the DNA better, so the J call may be wrong. The CDR3 extends over 11 amino acids. Per the germline V gene, CDR1 is SGHRS and CDR2 is YFSETQ. CDR3 nucleotides: TGCGCCAGCACCTATTCAGATACGCAGCATTTT. Amino acid sequence: CASTYSDTQHF.

This clonotype has only a few counts. The gene calls are TRBV6-1 and TRBJ1-4, with a tentative D call TRBD1 (6 bases). The germline V and J ends were trimmed by 4 bases and 8 bases, with 11 bases remaining between them. The length of the CDR3 is 13 residues. Germline V gene sequence: CDR1 MNHNS, CDR2 SASEGT. The CDR3 DNA follows: TGTGCCAGCAGTGCCGACAGGAAAGAAAAACTGTTTTTT. It yields the protein CASSADRKEKLFF.

In this sample, this clonotype turned up many times. The chain joins TRBV7-9 to TRBJ1-5; D gene ambiguous. The V and J ends lost 4 bases and 8 bases respectively, with 9 bases between them. The CDR3 sequence is 12 residues long. Germline values: CDR1 SEHNR, CDR2 FQNEAQ (reference sequence). Here the CDR3 reads CASSSPGEPQHF. CDR3 nucleotides: TGTGCCAGCAGCTCCCCAGGTGAGCCCCAGCATTTT.

The chain has TRBV12-3 or TRBV12-4 and TRBJ1-4, with TRBD1 identical over 8 bases. V shed 3 bases and J 4 bases; nucleotides not matched to a gene: 4. The CDR3 length is 15 residues. The CDR3 nucleotides read TGTGCCAGCAGTTTGGGGACAGGTATTAATGAAAAACTGTTTTTT. Translation gives CASSLGTGINEKLFF.

This clonotype came up many times. The chain uses TRBV5-1 and TRBJ1-1; D is uncertain. Between the trimmed V and J ends, which lost 4 bases and 1 base, there was a span of 11 bases. The CDR3 length is 14 residues. Germline values: CDR1 SGHRS, CDR2 YFSETQ. CDR3 in amino acids: CASSVDERNTEAFF. The CDR3 region has the DNA TGCGCCAGCAGCGTGGATGAGAGGAACACTGAAGCTTTCTTT.

This clonotype appeared many times. This chain uses TRBV12-3 or TRBV12-4 with TRBJ1-4; D call uncertain. The CDR3 has 14 amino acids. V lost 7 bases and J lost 7, with 16 bases in between. CDR3 nucleotide sequence: TGTGCCAGCACCGACGGCCAGACCGGTGAAAAACTGTTTTTT. It specifies CASTDGQTGEKLFF.

The chain employs TRBV11-2 and TRBJ2-3; TRBD1 might be the D (7 bases). Germline CDR1 reads SGHAT; CDR2 reads FQNNGV. V was shortened by 4 bases and J by 2 bases, with 16 bases between the two germline ends. The CDR3 covers 16 residues. CDR3 in amino acids: CASSSRTGGITDTQYF. The CDR3 DNA sequence: TGTGCCAGCAGCTCCCGGACAGGAGGGATCACAGATACGCAGTATTTT.

This clonotype was recorded at least ten times. V and J are TRBV4-2 and TRBJ2-3; TRBD2 is a possible D gene (6 bases). The germline V gene encodes CDR1 LGHNA and CDR2 YNFKEQ. This CDR3 contains 17 residues. Trimming took off 0 bases at V and 5 bases at J, with 18 bases between the two ends. The CDR3 loop is CASSQDGGRGSGDTQYF. In DNA form, the CDR3 reads TGTGCCAGCAGCCAAGACGGAGGTCGGGGGTCGGGAGATACGCAGTATTTT.

This sequence joins TRBV27 and TRBJ2-1, with a weak D call TRBD1 (5 bases). The CDR3 contains 13 residues. Deletions cut 0 bases from V and 12 bases from J, with 12 bases between. Germline V gene lookup returns CDR1 MNHEY and CDR2 SMNVEV (reference sequence). CDR3 amino acids: CASSLSIGDGQFF. CDR3 coding DNA: TGTGCCAGCAGTTTATCGATAGGGGATGGGCAGTTCTTC.

This sequence joins TRBV4-1 and TRBJ2-3, with TRBD2 matching 11 bases. Germline lookup yields CDR1 MGHRA and CDR2 YSYEKL. The CDR3 is made up of 16 amino acids. V shed 3 bases, J shed 2 bases, and the junction held 4 bases outside the gene matches. This chain's CDR3 is CASSQRLAGNTDTQYF. The DNA of the CDR3 is TGCGCCAGCAGCCAGAGACTAGCGGGAAACACAGATACGCAGTATTTT.

V and J are TRBV24-1 and TRBJ2-2, with 10 positions matching TRBD1. The CDR3 covers 19 residues. CDR1 and CDR2 from the germline V gene are KGHDR and SFDVKD. The V gene end was trimmed by 0 bases and the J gene end by 5 bases; junction bases not matched to a gene: 11. The CDR3 protein is CATSDLAYAGTGVTGELFF. The DNA of the CDR3 is TGTGCCACCAGTGATTTGGCCTACGCCGGGACAGGGGTGACCGGGGAGCTGTTTTTT.

This clonotype was seen more than once but under ten times. This chain joins TRBV4-1 and TRBJ1-5; D unclear. The CDR3 sequence is 13 residues long. Trimming removed 0 bases from V and 7 bases from J, with 7 bases in between. CDR1 MGHRA and CDR2 YSYEKL come from the germline V gene. The CDR3 DNA sequence: TGCGCCAGCAGCCAAGAAAGTGGCCAGCCCCAGCATTTT. Protein sequence: CASSQESGQPQHF.

Written as DNA, the CDR3 is TGTGCCATCAGTGCCGGGACAGGCGCGGAGTACGAGCAGTACGTC. This codes for CAISAGTGAEYEQYV. V gene TRBV10-3 combines with J gene TRBJ2-7; 8 nucleotides agree with TRBD1. The CDR3 totals 15 residues. With V trimmed by 4 bases and J by 4 bases, 9 bases remained unmatched. The germline CDR1 and CDR2 sequences are ENHRY and SYGVKD.

The chain combines TRBV12-3 or TRBV12-4 with TRBJ2-3; no firm D call. V shed 7 bases and J shed 2 bases, with 13 bases lying between them. This CDR3 contains 14 residues. CDR3 bases: TGTGCCAGCACCCCACCTAGAAACACAGATACGCAGTATTTT. Its protein product is CASTPPRNTDTQYF.

Ten or more counts support this clonotype. The chain links TRBV27 to TRBJ2-1, with 10 nucleotides matching TRBD2. V was pared by 8 bases and J by 2 bases, with 6 bases of the junction left unmatched. Germline CDR1 reads MNHEY; CDR2 reads SMNVEV (reference sequence). The CDR3 has 15 amino acids. CDR3 sequence (DNA): TGTGCCAGCCAGAGCGGGAGGGGAGCCTACAATGAGCAGTTCTTC. It encodes CASQSGRGAYNEQFF.

The chain joins TRBV7-9 to TRBJ1-4; 9 nucleotides line up with TRBD1. The CDR3 extends over 15 amino acids. With 2 bases clipped from V and 6 bases from J, the junction kept 4 bases outside the gene matches. From germline, CDR1 is SEHNR and CDR2 FQNEAQ (reference sequence). CDR3 sequence reads: CASSLFGQGHEKLFF. CDR3 in DNA: TGTGCCAGCAGCTTATTCGGACAGGGGCATGAAAAACTGTTTTTT.

This clonotype was counted a few times. The rearrangement uses TRBV27 and TRBJ2-1; D is possibly TRBD2 (6 bases). The CDR3 has 17 amino acids. The ends were cut back, 2 bases at V and 5 bases at J, with 19 bases in the middle. CDR1 and CDR2 from the germline V gene are MNHEY and SMNVEV (reference sequence). DNA for the CDR3: TGTGCCAGCAGTTTACTGGGACTCCGGGGGTCTAACAATGAGCAGTTCTTC. Translated, it gives CASSLLGLRGSNNEQFF.

This chain links TRBV11-2 with TRBJ1-1; D is uncertain. The V end lost 4 bases, the J end lost 4 bases, and 16 bases lay between the germline ends. This CDR3 region has 15 residues. The germline gives CDR1 SGHAT, CDR2 FQNNGV. CDR3 coding DNA: TGTGCCAGCAGCTCAATAGTGGGTCGGGGCACTGAAGCTTTCTTT. Protein product: CASSSIVGRGTEAFF.